This T cell receptor (beta chain) was obtained from a study of blood T cell repertoires in COVID-19. For the study at large: Specimens from acute and convalescent COVID-19 originated in the United States, Italy and Spain. PBMCs, B-cell-depleted T cells, or T cells were the source of the cDNA or gDNA that made up the material.

The V end lost 6 bases, the J end lost 0 bases, and 12 bases lay between the germline ends. The CDR3 extends over 14 amino acids. The germline V gene encodes CDR1 SGHDT and CDR2 YYEEEE. The authors' processing: For nucleated cells, counts were estimated from reference gene primer amplification. Sequenced by immunoSEQ multiplex PCR; TCRdb stores in-frame clones only, minus some. The DNA gave D and trimming, while V, J and clone size come from that table. The data contain about 400,000 clones, roughly 90% of them singletons. Clinical history reported by participants formed the basis on which cohorts were assigned.

The rearrangement uses TRBV5-6 and TRBJ2-5, with D possibly matching TRBD2 (6 bases). The TCR comes from a woman aged 40 to 55 with acute COVID-19. The sequenced material came from PBMCs or T cells enriched from blood (not recorded which). CDR3 in amino acids: CASTRGRYQETQYF. CDR3 nucleotides: TGTGCCAGCACTAGAGGGAGGTACCAAGAGACCCAGTACTTC.